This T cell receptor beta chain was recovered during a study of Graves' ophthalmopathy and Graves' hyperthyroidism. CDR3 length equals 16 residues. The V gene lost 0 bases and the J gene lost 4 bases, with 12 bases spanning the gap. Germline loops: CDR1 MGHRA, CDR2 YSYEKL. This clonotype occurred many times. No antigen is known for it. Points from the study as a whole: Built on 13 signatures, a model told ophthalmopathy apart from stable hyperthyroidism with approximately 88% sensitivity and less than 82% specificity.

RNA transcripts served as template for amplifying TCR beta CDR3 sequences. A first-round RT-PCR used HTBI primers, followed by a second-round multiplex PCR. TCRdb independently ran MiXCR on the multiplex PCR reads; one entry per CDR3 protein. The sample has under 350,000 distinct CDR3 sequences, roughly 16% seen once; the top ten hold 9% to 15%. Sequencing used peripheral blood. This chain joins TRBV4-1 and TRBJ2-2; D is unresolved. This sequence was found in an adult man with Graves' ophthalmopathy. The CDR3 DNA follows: TGCGCCAGCAGCCAAGATGGGTTCCTCGGCACCGGGGAGCTGTTTTTT. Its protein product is CASSQDGFLGTGELFF.